These T cell receptor beta chains were read from a single sample in a study of T cells in Graves' hyperthyroidism and ophthalmopathy. MiXCR, applied by TCRdb to the multiplex PCR reads, yields one record per CDR3 protein. The sample lists 330,000 or so distinct CDR3 sequences, 15% to 20% occurring once. Sequencing input: blood. These receptors all stem from a middle-aged woman with Graves' ophthalmopathy. CDR3s include the opening cysteine and the closing phenylalanine or tryptophan. The order of the fields is clone size, J gene, V gene, D gene, CDR3 DNA, CDR3 protein. The D gene is left open where the match is weak. Where a row states a size, it is once, few, many or the class of an expanded clone; other rows omit it.

.	TRBJ1-1	TRBV20-1	.	TGCAGTGCTAGAGCAATACAGCCCTTGAACACTGAAGCTTTCTTT	CSARAIQPLNTEAFF
many	TRBJ2-7	TRBV30	.	TGTGCCGGTCGGGGGACAGCCTACGAGCAGTACTTC	CAGRGTAYEQYF
many	TRBJ1-2	TRBV30	.	TGTGCCTGGAGTAGTAAAGGGTCTGCTGGCTACACCTTC	CAWSSKGSAGYTF
.	TRBJ1-1	TRBV6-2/TRBV6-3	.	TGTGCCAGCAGGGAGACTCGGGAGGGGTACGAAGCTTTCTTT	CASRETREGYEAFF
.	TRBJ2-2	TRBV30	TRBD2	TGTGCCTGGGAGGGACTAGCGGGAGACTTTATCACCGGGGAGCTGTTTTTT	CAWEGLAGDFITGELFF
many	TRBJ2-5	TRBV20-1	.	TGCAGTGCTAGAGGGGTCAGGACCCTCCAAGAGACCCAGTACTTC	CSARGVRTLQETQYF
.	TRBJ1-2	TRBV5-4	.	TGTGCCAGCAGCTTGAACGGTGGTTATGGCTACACCTTC	CASSLNGGYGYTF
few	TRBJ1-2	TRBV6-2/TRBV6-3	.	TGTGCCAGCAGTTACAGGGCTGTTGGCTATGGCTACACCTTC	CASSYRAVGYGYTF
many	TRBJ1-5	TRBV28	.	TGTGCCAGCAGCCCCCGTGGGGGGATCAATCAGCCCCAGCATTTT	CASSPRGGINQPQHF
many	TRBJ2-7	TRBV20-1	TRBD1	TGCAGTGCTTCAGGGGGGACAGGGCTCTCCTACGAGCAGTACTTC	CSASGGTGLSYEQYF
many	TRBJ2-2	TRBV20-1	TRBD2	TGCAGTGCTAGAGGCCCCCGACTAGCTCCCGGGGAGCTGTTTTTT	CSARGPRLAPGELFF
many	TRBJ2-5	TRBV11-2	.	TGTGCCAGCAGCTTGGAGGGGTCTCAAGAGACCCAGTACTTC	CASSLEGSQETQYF
many	TRBJ1-2	TRBV15	.	TGTGCCACCAGCAGAGAAAGTGGTGGCTACACCTTC	CATSRESGGYTF
many	TRBJ1-1	TRBV9	TRBD1	TGTGCCAGCAGTTCACTTACCGGGACAGGGGTGACTGAAGCTTTCTTT	CASSSLTGTGVTEAFF
many	TRBJ2-2	TRBV28	TRBD2	TGTGCCAGCAGTTTAACTCGGACTAGCGGGAGGGAAACCGGGGAGCTGTTTTTT	CASSLTRTSGRETGELFF
many	TRBJ2-7	TRBV7-8	.	TGTGCCAGCAGCTTAGCGACATTATACGAGCAGTACTTC	CASSLATLYEQYF
.	TRBJ2-5	TRBV13	TRBD2	TGTGCCAGCGGCCTAGCGGGCGAGGAGACCCAGTACTTC	CASGLAGEETQYF
many	TRBJ2-7	TRBV11-2	.	TGTGCCAGCAGCTTTCTACCTTCTGAATCCTACGAGCAGTACTTC	CASSFLPSESYEQYF
many	TRBJ2-7	TRBV20-1	.	TGCAGTGCTCACAACTACGAGCAGTACTTC	CSAHNYEQYF
.	TRBJ2-7	TRBV28	TRBD2	TGTTCTAGCAGTTTAGGGGGCCTGGGACTAGCGGGAGTCTACGAGCAGTACTTC	CSSSLGGLGLAGVYEQYF
.	TRBJ2-2	TRBV29-1	.	TGCAGCGTTGACAGTAGCTCAGGGTCGACCGGGGAGCTGTTTTTT	CSVDSSSGSTGELFF
many	TRBJ1-1	TRBV4-3	TRBD1	TGCGCCAGCAGGGACAGGGGGCTTATCATGAACACTGAAGCTTTCTTT	CASRDRGLIMNTEAFF
many	TRBJ1-2	TRBV12-5	.	TGTGCTAGTGGTTTGGAGGGAGGCTATGGCTACACCTTC	CASGLEGGYGYTF
many	TRBJ1-1	TRBV7-9	.	TGTGCCAGCGGTGCACAGCTGAACACTGAAGCTTTCTTT	CASGAQLNTEAFF
.	TRBJ2-7	TRBV30	TRBD1	TGTGCCTCGACAGGGGAAGGGGTCTACGAGCAGTACTTC	CASTGEGVYEQYF
many	TRBJ1-1	TRBV6-5	.	TGTGCCAGCAGTTACAGCCAAGCAGGGCCGAACACTGAAGCTTTCTTT	CASSYSQAGPNTEAFF
many	TRBJ2-7	TRBV28	TRBD2	TGTGCCAGCAGTTTACAGGGACTAGCGGCCTACGAGCAGTACTTC	CASSLQGLAAYEQYF
many	TRBJ2-7	TRBV2	.	TGTGCCAGCCAGGTCGGGAGTTTCCCTTACGAGCAGTACTTC	CASQVGSFPYEQYF
many	TRBJ1-2	TRBV7-9	.	TGTGCCAGCAGCCAGCAACGAGGCGCTAACTATGGCTACACCTTC	CASSQQRGANYGYTF
many	TRBJ2-4	TRBV7-2	.	TGTGCCAGCAGCTTTTTTACGGGGGATCAAAACATTCAGTACTTC	CASSFFTGDQNIQYF
many	TRBJ2-5	TRBV27	TRBD2	TGTGCCAGCAGTCGACTAGCGGGAGAAGAGACCCAGTACTTC	CASSRLAGEETQYF
many	TRBJ1-5	TRBV12-3/TRBV12-4	TRBD1	TGTGCCAGCAGTTCTCCGGGACAGCATCAGCCCCAGCATTTT	CASSSPGQHQPQHF
many	TRBJ1-1	TRBV29-1	.	TGCAGCGTTGCCCGGGGAAACACTGAAGCTTTCTTT	CSVARGNTEAFF
many	TRBJ2-7	TRBV29-1	.	TGCAGCGTTGAAGTTGGCAGCGAGCAGTACTTC	CSVEVGSEQYF
many	TRBJ2-6	TRBV29-1	.	TGCAGCGCGCGAACAGTCTCTGGGGCCAACGTCCTGACTTTC	CSARTVSGANVLTF
many	TRBJ2-7	TRBV20-1	TRBD1	TGCAGTGCTAGTTCCGGGACAGGACCCTACGAGCAGTACTTC	CSASSGTGPYEQYF
few	TRBJ2-5	TRBV5-1	TRBD2	TGCGCCAGCAGCTTGGTTAGCGCGGGAGGCGAGACCCAGTACTTC	CASSLVSAGGETQYF
.	TRBJ2-7	TRBV28	TRBD2	TGTGCCAGCTCACCGCCCGGGACTAGCGGGAAGGCGGGGGAGCAGTACTTC	CASSPPGTSGKAGEQYF
many	TRBJ1-1	TRBV20-1	.	TGCAGTGCGCCTCCGCGGGGCAGTCGAGCTGAAGCTTTCTTT	CSAPPRGSRAEAFF
few	TRBJ2-6	TRBV7-2	.	TGTGCCAGCAGCTTAGCACCAGGCAGGGCCAACGTCCTGACTTTC	CASSLAPGRANVLTF
.	TRBJ2-5	TRBV20-1	TRBD1	TGCAGTGCAGCAGACAGGGGCAAAGAGACCCAGTACTTC	CSAADRGKETQYF
many	TRBJ2-7	TRBV2	.	TGTGCCAGCAGGGACTTCTACGAGCAGTACTTC	CASRDFYEQYF